The 10 T cell receptor beta chains presented below share a single source sample, sequenced in a study of blood T cell repertoires in COVID-19. The assay was immunoSEQ multiplex PCR, and TCRdb's table has in-frame clones only and misses some. Of hundreds of thousands of clones in the sample, 88% were seen once. The sample taken for sequencing was PBMCs or T cells enriched from blood (not recorded which). Every receptor here comes from a woman between 40 and 50 years old with acute COVID-19.

V is TRBV7-9 and J is TRBJ2-7, with D possibly TRBD2 on 5 matching bases. Between the trimmed V and J ends, which lost 5 bases and 4 bases, there was a span of 15 bases. The CDR3 is made up of 14 amino acids. From germline, CDR1 is SEHNR and CDR2 FQNEAQ (reference sequence). The DNA for the CDR3 is TGTGCCAGCAGCCATGATCGAGGGCAGTACGAGCAGTACTTC. Translated: CASSHDRGQYEQYF.

The rearrangement uses TRBV6-5 and TRBJ2-2; perhaps TRBD1 as D (5 bases). Trimming left V 6 bases short and J 6 bases short, with 14 bases between. This CDR3 contains 14 residues. Germline V gene lookup returns CDR1 MNHEY and CDR2 SVGAGI. Here the CDR3 DNA reads TGTGCCAGCAGCCGGCAGGGAAGTTCCGGGGAGCTGTTTTTT. Translation gives CASSRQGSSGELFF.

V is TRBV7-8 and J is TRBJ1-1, with TRBD1 identical over 7 bases. The length of the CDR3 is 14 residues. In germline, CDR1 is SGHVS, CDR2 FQNEAQ. V shed 6 bases, J shed 1 base, and the junction held 5 bases outside the gene matches. The CDR3 spells CASRQGMKNTEAFF. In DNA, the CDR3 is TGTGCCAGCAGACAGGGGATGAAGAACACTGAAGCTTTCTTT.

V gene TRBV10-1 combines with J gene TRBJ2-1; 8 bases map to TRBD2. The CDR3 spans 15 residues. CDR1 and CDR2 from the germline V gene are WNHNN and SYGVQD (reference sequence). Germline trimming cut 1 base from V and 7 bases from J; bases unmatched to any gene: 6. The CDR3 loop is CASSELGTSKNEQFF. In nucleotides, the CDR3 is TGCGCCAGCAGTGAGTTAGGGACTAGTAAAAATGAGCAGTTCTTC.

This chain joins TRBV11-3 and TRBJ2-6; D not resolved. This CDR3 spans 16 amino acids. Trimming took off 3 bases at V and 0 bases at J, with 9 bases between the two ends. CDR1 and CDR2 from the germline V gene are SGHNT and YENEEA. DNA for the CDR3: TGTGCCAGCAGCTTCAGGCAAGCCTCTGGGGCCAACGTCCTGACTTTC. Protein: CASSFRQASGANVLTF.

The J gene is TRBJ2-7, the V gene TRBV11-1, with D possibly matching TRBD1 (5 bases). This CDR3 region has 15 residues. Trimming shortened V by 3 bases and J by 0 bases, and 12 bases separated the two germline ends. Per germline, CDR1 SGHAT and CDR2 FQDESV (reference sequence). In DNA, the CDR3 is TGTGCCAGCAGCTTCACCCTCGACAGCTCCTACGAGCAGTACTTC. As protein: CASSFTLDSSYEQYF.

The chain has TRBV7-9 and TRBJ2-7, with 9 bases that match TRBD2. V lost 2 bases and J lost 1; bases outside the gene matches: 6. There are 16 residues in the CDR3. Germline CDR1 reads SEHNR; CDR2 reads FQNEAQ (reference sequence). In DNA, the CDR3 is TGTGCCAGCAGCTTATTTGGTAGCGGGAGTTCCTACGAGCAGTACGTC. Its protein is CASSLFGSGSSYEQYV.

This chain uses TRBV30 with TRBJ2-2; tentative D call: TRBD1 (5 bases). Germline V gene data show CDR1 as GTSNPN and CDR2 as SVGIG (reference sequence). This CDR3 has 14 amino acids. Trimming removed 4 bases from V and 4 bases from J, with 13 bases in between. CDR3 sequence (DNA): TGTGCCTGGAAGACAGCGAAACTCACCGGGGAGCTGTTTTTT. This sequence encodes CAWKTAKLTGELFF.

The chain carries TRBV10-3 and TRBJ2-2; TRBD2 aligns across 13 bases. V was pared by 10 bases and J by 2 bases, with 13 bases of the junction left unmatched. This CDR3 contains 18 residues. CDR1 is ENHRY and CDR2 is SYGVKD in the germline V gene. The DNA of the CDR3 is TGTGCCACCGAGTCCCACGGGACTAGCGGGGCAAACACCGGGGAGCTGTTTTTT. Amino acids: CATESHGTSGANTGELFF.

The chain is built from TRBV5-1 and TRBJ1-1; D uncertain. Germline V gene lookup returns CDR1 SGHRS and CDR2 YFSETQ. The ends were cut back, 0 bases at V and 6 bases at J, with 12 bases in the middle. This CDR3 has 14 amino acids. The CDR3, as DNA: TGCGCCAGCAGCTTGGGTCCCCAGAGCGCTGAAGCTTTCTTT. Translating it yields CASSLGPQSAEAFF.